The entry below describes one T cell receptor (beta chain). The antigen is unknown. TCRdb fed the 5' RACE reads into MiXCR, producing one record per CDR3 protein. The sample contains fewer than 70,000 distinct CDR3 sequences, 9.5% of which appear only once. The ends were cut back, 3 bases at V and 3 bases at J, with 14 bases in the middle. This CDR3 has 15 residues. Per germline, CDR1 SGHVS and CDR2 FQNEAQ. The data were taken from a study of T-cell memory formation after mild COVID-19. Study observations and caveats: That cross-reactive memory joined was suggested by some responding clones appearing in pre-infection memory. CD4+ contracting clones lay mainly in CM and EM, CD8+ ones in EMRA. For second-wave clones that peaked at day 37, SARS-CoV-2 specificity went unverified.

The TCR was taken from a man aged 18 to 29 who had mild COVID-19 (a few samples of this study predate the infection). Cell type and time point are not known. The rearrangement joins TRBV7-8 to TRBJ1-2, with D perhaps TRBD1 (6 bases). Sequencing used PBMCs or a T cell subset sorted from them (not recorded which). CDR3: CASSFRTAGDYGYTF. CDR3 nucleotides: TGTGCCAGCAGCTTCCGGACAGCAGGCGACTATGGCTACACCTTC. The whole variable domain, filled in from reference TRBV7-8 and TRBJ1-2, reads GAGVSQSPRYKVAKRGQDVALRCDPISGHVSLFWYQQALGQGPEFLTYFQNEAQLDKSGLPSDRFFAERPEGSVSTLKIQRTQQEDSAVYLCASSFRTAGDYGYTFGSGTRLTVV.